This is a list of T cell receptor beta chains from one sample in a study of blood T cell repertoires in COVID-19. Assay used: immunoSEQ multiplex PCR; TCRdb lists only in-frame clones, some missing. Among roughly 100,000 clones listed, around 90% were seen once. Sequencing was carried out using peripheral blood. The source of these receptors is a human donor in a cohort sampled during active COVID-19. The CDR3 runs from the conserved cysteine through the conserved F or W. The D gene is left open where the match is weak. Not every row has a clone size; where given, it reads once, few, many or a size class.

j_gene,d_gene,abundance,v_gene,CDR3nt,CDR3aa
TRBJ2-7,.,.,TRBV6-2/TRBV6-3,TGTGCCAGCAGTTACTCCCTGGGCGGCACAGGAAACTACTACGAGCAGTACTTC,CASSYSLGGTGNYYEQYF
TRBJ2-1,.,.,TRBV7-9,TGTGCCAGCAGCTTACCCGGGATAAGCTCCTACAATGAGCAGTTCTTC,CASSLPGISSYNEQFF
TRBJ2-7,TRBD1,.,TRBV7-9,TGTGCCAGCAGCTTAGCGCTAGGGACAGGGACCTACGAGCAGTACTTC,CASSLALGTGTYEQYF
TRBJ2-1,.,.,TRBV7-9,TGTGCCAGCGACGCTAGCAAGCAGGGGAATGAGCAGTTCTTC,CASDASKQGNEQFF
TRBJ1-2,TRBD1,.,TRBV4-1,TGCGCCAGCAGCCAAGGTGACAGGGATATCTATGGCTACACCTTC,CASSQGDRDIYGYTF
TRBJ2-7,TRBD1,.,TRBV7-2,TGTGCCAGCAGCTCCCCAGGGGGCGCAGGGTCCTACGAGCAGTACTTC,CASSSPGGAGSYEQYF
TRBJ2-7,TRBD1,.,TRBV6-2/TRBV6-3,TGTGCCAGCAGTTACCTCACAGGGGAGCCGTACTTC,CASSYLTGEPYF
TRBJ2-1,.,.,TRBV19,TGTGCCAGTAGTATAGACCCTTTCCCGGTCGGGGAGTTCTTC,CASSIDPFPVGEFF
TRBJ1-2,.,.,TRBV12-3/TRBV12-4,TGTGCCAGCAGTTTCGGCGGGGTTGGCTACACCTTC,CASSFGGVGYTF
TRBJ2-5,.,.,TRBV11-2,TGTGCCAGCAGCCCGACAGCTAGCGAGCAAGAGACCCAGTACTTC,CASSPTASEQETQYF
TRBJ2-1,TRBD1,.,TRBV3-1/TRBV3-2,TGTGCCAGCAGCCAAGTGATTGGACAGGGGGTGAACCCCGACAATGAGCAGTTCTTC,CASSQVIGQGVNPDNEQFF
TRBJ1-5,.,.,TRBV6-5,TGTGCCAGCAGTTACGCGCAGGGGATGAGGCCCCAGCATTTT,CASSYAQGMRPQHF
TRBJ1-2,.,.,TRBV7-9,TGTGCCAGCAGCCCTTCGGGCTATGGCTACACCTTC,CASSPSGYGYTF
TRBJ2-1,.,.,TRBV13,TGTGCCAGCAGCCACCACTACGACCCCAGCTCCTACAATGAGCAGTTCTTC,CASSHHYDPSSYNEQFF
TRBJ1-3,.,few,TRBV11-2,TGTGCCAGCAGCCTAAGGCGGCTGGAAGACACCATATATTTT,CASSLRRLEDTIYF
TRBJ1-2,.,few,TRBV5-1,TGCGCCAGCAGCCCGCAGGGCCTCGCTAACTATGGCTACACCTTC,CASSPQGLANYGYTF
TRBJ2-5,TRBD2,once,TRBV5-1,TGCGCCAGCAGCTTGGTAGCGGGGGGGAGGCAGGAGACCCAGTACTTC,CASSLVAGGRQETQYF